This T cell receptor (beta chain) was recovered during a study of blood T cell repertoires in COVID-19. The V segment lost 5 bases and the J segment 6 bases; nucleotides outside the gene matches: 14. Germline lookup yields CDR1 SGHVS and CDR2 FNYEAQ. The CDR3 totals 16 residues. Original methodology: Nucleated cell number was recorded as an estimate derived from reference gene primer amplification. Profiling relied on immunoSEQ multiplex PCR, and the TCRdb table lists in-frame clones only, not all of them. That table gives V, J and clone size, and the DNA gave D and trimming. The top ten clones hold roughly 18% of a sample with about 98,000 clones, about four fifths of them seen once.

The source of this sequence is an elderly man with acute or convalescent COVID-19. Material for sequencing was peripheral blood. The chain carries TRBV7-6 and TRBJ2-7; TRBD2 matches 9 bases. Here the CDR3 DNA reads TGTGCCAGCAGCCCGCAAGGGGGCGGGGGGGCCCGCGAGCAGTACTTC. Residues: CASSPQGGGGAREQYF.